This T cell receptor beta chain was captured in a study of cytomegalovirus exposure and HLA in healthy donors. General observations from the study: Indistinguishable V segments, including TRBV6-2 and TRBV6-3, were excluded. The dataset shows that most TCR sequences were rare, while some public TCRs occurred in many donors.

Whereas donors were nominally healthy upon sampling, unrecorded immune exposures were probable. This clone appeared once. The antigen is undetermined. The V and J ends lost 7 bases and 1 base respectively, with 15 bases between them. Per the germline V gene, CDR1 is MDHEN and CDR2 is SYDVKM. The CDR3 has 15 residues. With 60 Vbeta and 13 Jbeta primers, the PCR was carried out. The data were produced by immunoSEQ multiplex PCR, yet TCRdb's version contains in-frame clones alone and is incomplete. The data show 150,000 or so clones, with more than 70% seen just once and 0.38% held by the top ten. The receptor was derived from a boy aged 2 to 10 in good health and CMV-seronegative. The rearrangement joins TRBV28 to TRBJ2-3; D uncertain. Sequencing was carried out using PBMCs. The CDR3 protein is CASTGSTLRTDTQYF. DNA of the CDR3: TGTGCCAGCACCGGGTCTACTTTACGCACAGATACGCAGTATTTT.